Sequencing of this TCR beta chain was carried out in a study of identical twins. This clonotype was seen a handful of times. V was trimmed by 5 bases and J by 4 bases, leaving 24 bases between them. Germline V gives CDR1 SGHTA, CDR2 FQGNSA. CDR3 length: 18 residues. Through template switching, a universal primer site was introduced, and the cDNA contained unique molecular identifiers. MiXCR, run by TCRdb on the 5' RACE reads, gives a single entry per CDR3 protein. The top ten clones hold 0.25% to 0.3% of a sample with around 1.7 million distinct CDR3 sequences, roughly 35% of them seen once. All of the donors were Caucasians in good health.

The genes are TRBV7-2 and TRBJ2-1; the D gene is possibly TRBD1 (6 bases). The sequencing input was cord blood. The sequence was obtained from a newborn girl in good health. The CDR3 DNA reads TGTGCCAGCAGCGGACCATACGGACAGCATTTATTTTACAATGAGCAGTTCTTC. Protein sequence: CASSGPYGQHLFYNEQFF.